The 20 T cell receptor beta chains below all came from one sample that was sequenced in a study of T cell responses to AZD1222 COVID-19 vaccine (dated by TCRdb to the early 2020s). This sample's time point label indicates: about 28 days (+/-7) after the second vaccine dose. The method behind the library was the immunoSEQ multiplex PCR assay. Sourced from immuneACCESS, this table was stored by TCRdb with only in-frame sequences that have V and J called. A share of the clones is absent; for the studies checked, an unresolved V gene accounts for under half, and the remainder has no known explanation. This sample has about 140,000 clones in its table, and about 93% of those were observed once. Approximately 6.8% of the sample goes to the ten largest clones. The sequenced sample was peripheral blood, obtained 28 days after the second AZD1222 dose. These receptors were collected from an adult who received the AZD1222 COVID-19 vaccine.

This chain joins TRBV6-4 and TRBJ2-7; TRBD2 might be the D (6 bases). CDR1 and CDR2 (germline): MRHNA, SNTAGT. Trimming removed 5 bases at V and 2 bases at J, with 13 bases between. This CDR3 contains 14 residues. This chain's CDR3 is CASSLQEGPYEQYF. The CDR3 DNA reads TGTGCCAGCAGTCTTCAGGAGGGGCCCTACGAGCAGTACTTC.

The chain couples TRBV11-2 to TRBJ1-4; D not resolved. The CDR3 is 14 amino acids. V gave up 1 base and J gave up 6 bases, with 9 bases separating them. Germline V lookup: CDR1 SGHAT, CDR2 FQNNGV. This CDR3 reads CASSLAQGDEKLFF. CDR3 in DNA: TGTGCCAGCAGCTTAGCACAAGGAGATGAAAAACTGTTTTTT.

This sequence joins TRBV5-6 and TRBJ1-2; the D is unclear. V shed 1 base and J shed 2 bases, with 6 bases lying between them. Germline CDR1 reads SGHDT; CDR2 reads YYEEEE. CDR3 size: 13 residues. CDR3 residues: CASSLRGNYGYTF. The CDR3, as DNA: TGTGCCAGCAGCTTGCGGGGAAACTATGGCTACACCTTC. The full variable domain, rest sourced from reference TRBV5-6 and TRBJ1-2, is DAGVTQSPTHLIKTRGQQVTLRCSPKSGHDTVSWYQQALGQGPQFIFQYYEEEERQRGNFPDRFSGHQFPNYSSELNVNALLLGDSALYLCASSLRGNYGYTFGSGTRLTVV.

The table lists this clone with a count of one. The chain combines TRBV5-4 with TRBJ1-1; D unclear. The CDR3 extends over 13 amino acids. Germline V gene data show CDR1 as SGHNT and CDR2 as YYREEE (reference sequence). V was clipped by 2 bases and J by 0 bases, with 5 bases between them. The CDR3 DNA is TGTGCCAGCAGCTTAACAGTGAACACTGAAGCTTTCTTT. Protein product: CASSLTVNTEAFF.

The CDR3 sequence is CASSLGVGYTF. As DNA, the CDR3 is TGTGCCAGCAGTTTAGGAGTGGGCTACACCTTC. This sequence joins TRBV28 and TRBJ1-2; the D is unclear. Trimming took 2 bases from V and 8 from J, leaving 6 bases between them. CDR1 and CDR2 (germline): MDHEN, SYDVKM. The CDR3 loop spans 11 amino acids.

This chain joins TRBV7-8 and TRBJ1-6, with D hard to call. CDR3 length: 14 residues. Trimming removed 5 bases from V and 8 bases from J, with 13 bases in between. Germline V gene data show CDR1 as SGHVS and CDR2 as FQNEAQ. CDR3 loop: CASSAGQLYSPLHF. CDR3 nucleotide sequence: TGTGCCAGCAGCGCAGGTCAGCTTTATTCACCCCTCCACTTT.

The V and J genes are TRBV7-9 and TRBJ2-5; 8 bases fit TRBD2. CDR3 length: 14 amino acids. The germline gives CDR1 SEHNR, CDR2 FQNEAQ (reference sequence). With 4 bases clipped from V and 5 bases from J, the junction kept 6 bases outside the gene matches. CDR3 amino acids: CASSSRPGGETQYF. The DNA of the CDR3 is TGTGCCAGCAGCTCGCGACCGGGAGGGGAGACCCAGTACTTC.

The chain recombines TRBV15 with TRBJ1-1; weak D call: TRBD1 (5 bases). The CDR3 loop spans 13 amino acids. V lost 0 bases and J 7 bases, leaving 9 bases between the germline ends. Germline CDR1 LNHNV, CDR2 YYDKDF (reference sequence). CDR3 nucleotides: TGTGCCACCAGCAGAGATGGGGGGGATGAAGCTTTCTTT. Its protein is CATSRDGGDEAFF.

The V call is TRBV18, the J call TRBJ1-2; 9 positions agree with TRBD1. The V gene's germline CDR1 is KGHSH and CDR2 LQKENI. The CDR3 spans 16 residues. V shed 2 bases and J 6 bases; nucleotides not matched to a gene: 10. The CDR3 DNA reads TGTGCCAGCTCACCATATGGGGGACAGGGACGGAATGGCTACACCTTC. Its protein is CASSPYGGQGRNGYTF.

The chain joins TRBV24-1 to TRBJ2-1; D gene uncertain. The V gene lost 2 bases and the J gene lost 5 bases, with 15 bases spanning the gap. The germline gives CDR1 KGHDR, CDR2 SFDVKD. The CDR3 totals 16 residues. DNA of the CDR3: TGTGCCACCAGTGATTCGGAGCCGCTGAGGAACAATGAGCAGTTCTTC. Translation: CATSDSEPLRNNEQFF.

The chain links TRBV13 to TRBJ2-1; TRBD1 matches 8 bases. The CDR3 runs 16 residues. Trimming at V came to 2 bases and at J to 4 bases, leaving 7 bases not matched to a gene. Germline lookup yields CDR1 PRHDT and CDR2 FYEKMQ (reference sequence). The CDR3 DNA reads as TGTGCCAGCAGCTTAAAGGTGGGGACAGGATACAATGAGCAGTTCTTC. Its protein is CASSLKVGTGYNEQFF.

The chain links TRBV7-2 to TRBJ1-5; D might be TRBD1 (5 bases). CDR1 is SGHTA and CDR2 is FQGNSA in the germline V gene. V lost 5 bases, J lost 2 bases, and 19 bases lay in between. The CDR3 runs 17 residues. This CDR3 is CASSAKTGQWGNQPQHF. The CDR3 nucleotides are TGTGCCAGCAGCGCGAAAACGGGGCAGTGGGGCAATCAGCCCCAGCATTTT.

The J gene is TRBJ1-2, the V gene TRBV5-6; 7 bases are shared with TRBD1. This CDR3 has 14 amino acids. CDR1 and CDR2 from the germline V gene are SGHDT and YYEEEE. Trimming removed 4 bases from V and 4 bases from J; junction bases left unmatched: 7. The CDR3 spells CASSPEDRRYGYTF. The CDR3 DNA sequence: TGTGCCAGCAGCCCCGAGGACAGGCGCTATGGCTACACCTTC. Together with reference TRBV5-6 and TRBJ1-2, the CDR3 gives the full variable domain: DAGVTQSPTHLIKTRGQQVTLRCSPKSGHDTVSWYQQALGQGPQFIFQYYEEEERQRGNFPDRFSGHQFPNYSSELNVNALLLGDSALYLCASSPEDRRYGYTFGSGTRLTVV.

The V gene is TRBV19, the J gene TRBJ1-3; D unresolved. CDR1 LNHDA and CDR2 SQIVND come from the germline V gene (reference sequence). Trimming left V 5 bases short and J 1 base short, with 12 bases between. The CDR3 runs 15 residues. In nucleotides, the CDR3 is TGTGCCAGTAGTGTTGGACCGATATCTGGAAACACCATATATTTT. As protein: CASSVGPISGNTIYF.

The chain uses TRBV5-1 and TRBJ1-2, with 8 bases matching TRBD1. The germline V gene has CDR1 SGHRS and CDR2 YFSETQ. This CDR3 has 13 residues. J lost 6 bases, V lost 3 bases, and 4 bases had no gene match. The CDR3 here is CASSSGQGHGYTF. The CDR3 coding sequence is TGCGCCAGCAGCTCCGGACAGGGACATGGCTACACCTTC.

The chain recombines TRBV29-1 with TRBJ1-2, with D tentatively TRBD1 (6 bases). Germline loops: CDR1 SQVTM, CDR2 ANQGSEA. The V gene lost 6 bases and the J gene lost 7 bases, with 15 bases spanning the gap. The CDR3 length is 12 residues. The CDR3 DNA sequence: TGCAGCGTGAAACAGGGAGAGGCTGGCTACACCTTC. This translates into CSVKQGEAGYTF.

This sequence joins TRBV18 and TRBJ1-1; unclear D gene. This CDR3 is 13 amino acids long. V lost 3 bases, J lost 3 bases, and 8 bases lay in between. CDR1 is KGHSH and CDR2 is LQKENI in the germline V gene. The DNA of the CDR3 is TGTGCCAGCTCACCTTCGATAGACACTGAAGCTTTCTTT. This encodes CASSPSIDTEAFF.

The rearrangement joins TRBV9 to TRBJ1-4, with no clear D. Germline V gene sequence: CDR1 SGDLS, CDR2 YYNGEE. This CDR3 has 14 amino acids. V was shortened by 0 bases and J by 2 bases, with 5 bases between the two germline ends. Here the CDR3 reads CASSVGATNEKLFF. The DNA for the CDR3 is TGTGCCAGCAGCGTAGGGGCCACTAATGAAAAACTGTTTTTT.

V is TRBV3-1 (or the pseudogene TRBV3-2) and J is TRBJ1-4; TRBD1 matches 7 bases. The CDR3 loop spans 17 amino acids. V trimming: 6 bases; J trimming: 8 bases; junction bases outside the gene matches: 18. CDR1 and CDR2 from the germline V gene are LGHDT and YNNKEL (reference sequence). CDR3 residues: CASSTHFTGALREKLFF. CDR3 coding DNA: TGTGCCAGCAGTACACATTTTACAGGGGCCTTGAGGGAAAAACTGTTTTTT.

This sequence joins TRBV6-5 and TRBJ1-1; D gene ambiguous. This CDR3 spans 14 amino acids. Germline-derived CDR1 and CDR2 are MNHEY and SVGAGI. V lost 3 bases to trimming and J lost 3 bases, with 11 bases between them. This chain's CDR3 is CASSYGFADTEAFF. CDR3 sequence (DNA): TGTGCCAGCAGTTATGGGTTTGCGGACACTGAAGCTTTCTTT.